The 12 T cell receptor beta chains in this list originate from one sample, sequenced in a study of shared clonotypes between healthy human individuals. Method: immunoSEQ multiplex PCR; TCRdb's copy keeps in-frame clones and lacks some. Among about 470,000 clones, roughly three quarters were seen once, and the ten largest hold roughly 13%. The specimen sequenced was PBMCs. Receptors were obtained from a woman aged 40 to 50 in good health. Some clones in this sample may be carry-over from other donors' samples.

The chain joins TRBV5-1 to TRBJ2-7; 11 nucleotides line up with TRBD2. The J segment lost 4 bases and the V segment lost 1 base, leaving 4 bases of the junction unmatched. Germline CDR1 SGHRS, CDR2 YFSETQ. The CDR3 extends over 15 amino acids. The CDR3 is CASSLSGTSGYEQYF. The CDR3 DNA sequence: TGCGCCAGCAGCTTGTCTGGGACTAGCGGTTACGAGCAGTACTTC. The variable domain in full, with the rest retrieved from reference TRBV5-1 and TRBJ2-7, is KAGVTQTPRYLIKTRGQQVTLSCSPISGHRSVSWYQQTPGQGLQFLFEYFSETQRNKGNFPGRFSGRQFSNSRSEMNVSTLELGDSALYLCASSLSGTSGYEQYFGPGTRLTVT.

In nucleotides, the CDR3 is TGTGCCAGCAGTTCCCTTCATGACAGGGGAGGTGAAAAACTGTTTTTT. This translates into CASSSLHDRGGEKLFF. The V and J genes are TRBV28 and TRBJ1-4; 8 bases map to TRBD1. J gave up 7 bases and V 4 bases, and 11 bases lay outside the gene matches. The CDR3 covers 16 residues. Germline-derived CDR1 and CDR2 are MDHEN and SYDVKM.

The CDR3 here is CASSQDEGVGNTIYF. As DNA, the CDR3 is TGTGCCAGCAGCCAAGATGAGGGGGTTGGAAACACCATATATTTT. The J gene is TRBJ1-3, the V gene TRBV4-2, with D possibly TRBD1 on 6 matching bases. Trimming took off 0 bases at V and 3 bases at J, with 9 bases between the two ends. Germline assignment: CDR1 LGHNA and CDR2 YNFKEQ. This CDR3 spans 15 amino acids.

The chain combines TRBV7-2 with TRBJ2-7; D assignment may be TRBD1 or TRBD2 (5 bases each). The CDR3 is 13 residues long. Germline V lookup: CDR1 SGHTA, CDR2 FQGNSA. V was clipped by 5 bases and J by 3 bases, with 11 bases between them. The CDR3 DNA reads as TGTGCCAGCAGCCGCTTTGGGGGCTACGAGCAGTACTTC. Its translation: CASSRFGGYEQYF.

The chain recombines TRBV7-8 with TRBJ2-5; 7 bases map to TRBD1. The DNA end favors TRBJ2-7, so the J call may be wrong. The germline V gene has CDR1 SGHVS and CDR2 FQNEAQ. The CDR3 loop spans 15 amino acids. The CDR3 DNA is TGTGCCAGCAGCACAAATAGGGACAGCCTGTACGAGCAGTACTTC. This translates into CASSTNRDSLYEQYF.

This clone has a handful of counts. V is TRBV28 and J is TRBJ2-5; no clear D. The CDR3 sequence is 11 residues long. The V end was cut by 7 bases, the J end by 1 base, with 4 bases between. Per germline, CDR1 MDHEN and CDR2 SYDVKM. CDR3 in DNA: TGTGCCAGCACCGCCCAAGAGACCCAGTACTTC. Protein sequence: CASTAQETQYF.

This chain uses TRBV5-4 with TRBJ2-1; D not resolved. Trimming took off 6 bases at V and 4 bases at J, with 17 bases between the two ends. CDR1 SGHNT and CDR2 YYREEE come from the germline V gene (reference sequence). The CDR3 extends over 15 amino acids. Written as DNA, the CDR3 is TGTGCCAGCACCCAACTGGGCTCGGGTTACAATGAGCAGTTCTTC. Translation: CASTQLGSGYNEQFF.

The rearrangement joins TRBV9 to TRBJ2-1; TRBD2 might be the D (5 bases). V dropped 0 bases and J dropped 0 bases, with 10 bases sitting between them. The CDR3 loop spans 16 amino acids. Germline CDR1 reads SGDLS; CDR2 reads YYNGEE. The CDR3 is CASSVAGSSSYNEQFF. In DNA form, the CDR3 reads TGTGCCAGCAGCGTAGCGGGATCGAGCTCCTACAATGAGCAGTTCTTC.

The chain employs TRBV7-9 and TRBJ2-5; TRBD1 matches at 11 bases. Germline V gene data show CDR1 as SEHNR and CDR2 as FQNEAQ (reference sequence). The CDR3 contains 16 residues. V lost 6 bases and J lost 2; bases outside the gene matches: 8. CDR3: CASRPGQGAGQETQYF. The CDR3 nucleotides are TGTGCCAGCAGGCCCGGACAGGGGGCTGGTCAAGAGACCCAGTACTTC.

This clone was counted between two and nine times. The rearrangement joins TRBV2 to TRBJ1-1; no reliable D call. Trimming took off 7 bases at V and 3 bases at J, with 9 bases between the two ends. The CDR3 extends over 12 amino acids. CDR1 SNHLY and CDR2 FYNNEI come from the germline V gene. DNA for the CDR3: TGTGCCAGCACCGCAGGCTACACTGAAGCTTTCTTT. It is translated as CASTAGYTEAFF.

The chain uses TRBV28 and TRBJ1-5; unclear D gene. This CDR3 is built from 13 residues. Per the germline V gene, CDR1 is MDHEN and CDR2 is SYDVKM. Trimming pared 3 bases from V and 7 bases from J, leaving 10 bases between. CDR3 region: CASSFPGIQPQHF. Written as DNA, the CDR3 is TGTGCCAGCAGTTTCCCCGGGATACAGCCCCAGCATTTT. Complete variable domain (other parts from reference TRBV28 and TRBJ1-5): DVKVTQSSRYLVKRTGEKVFLECVQDMDHENMFWYRQDPGLGLRLIYFSYDVKMKEKGDIPEGYSVSREKKERFSLILESASTNQTSMYLCASSFPGIQPQHFGDGTRLSIL.

The DNA of the CDR3 is TGTGCCAGCAGCTTTTTGACTAGCACAGATACGCAGTATTTT. It yields the protein CASSFLTSTDTQYF. J is TRBJ2-3 and V is TRBV11-2; unclear D gene. CDR3 length: 14 amino acids. Trimming took 3 bases from V and 0 from J, leaving 7 bases between them. Germline V gene sequence: CDR1 SGHAT, CDR2 FQNNGV. The full variable domain, its missing parts supplied by reference TRBV11-2 and TRBJ2-3, is EAGVAQSPRYKIIEKRQSVAFWCNPISGHATLYWYQQILGQGPKLLIQFQNNGVVDDSQLPKDRFSAERLKGVDSTLKIQPAKLEDSAVYLCASSFLTSTDTQYFGPGTRLTVL.